The next 22 T cell receptor beta chains were all read from a single sample in a study of cytomegalovirus exposure and HLA in healthy donors. The study ran its PCR with 60 Vbeta and 13 Jbeta primers. Some clones are missing from TCRdb's copy, which holds only in-frame ones; the method was immunoSEQ multiplex PCR. The sample includes around 180,000 clones, approximately 81% of them seen just once. The sequenced sample was PBMCs. Receptors were obtained from a young woman in good health and CMV-seropositive.

Written as DNA, the CDR3 is TGTGCCAGCAGCCTAACGGCCGGGGGAGAGACCCAGTACTTC. Its translation: CASSLTAGGETQYF. The chain employs TRBV11-3 and TRBJ2-5, with D tentatively TRBD2 (6 bases). The CDR3 consists of 14 residues. The germline CDR1 and CDR2 sequences are SGHNT and YENEEA. V lost 5 bases and J lost 4, with 14 bases in between.

The CDR3 sequence: CASSSPGLAANEQFF. The CDR3 bases are TGTGCCAGCAGTTCACCGGGACTAGCGGCCAATGAGCAGTTCTTC. The V call is TRBV28, the J call TRBJ2-1, with 11 positions matching TRBD2. Germline CDR1 MDHEN, CDR2 SYDVKM. This CDR3 is 15 amino acids long. J gave up 6 bases and V 4 bases, and 5 bases lay outside the gene matches.

The genes are TRBV5-6 and TRBJ2-5, with TRBD2 matching over 8 bases. The J call may not be correct, given that the DNA end is closer to TRBJ2-7. Germline CDR1 SGHDT, CDR2 YYEEEE. The CDR3 extends over 15 amino acids. CDR3 region: CASRPYGTSIHEQYF. CDR3 bases: TGTGCCAGCAGACCCTACGGGACTAGTATCCACGAGCAGTACTTC.

The chain employs TRBV2 and TRBJ2-3; D unclear. Germline V gene lookup returns CDR1 SNHLY and CDR2 FYNNEI. This CDR3 is built from 12 residues. V was shortened by 5 bases and J by 3 bases, with 6 bases between the two germline ends. CDR3 in amino acids: CASSSSTDTQYF. For the CDR3, the DNA is TGTGCCAGCAGTTCGTCGACAGATACGCAGTATTTT.

The chain couples TRBV19 to TRBJ2-3; 9 nucleotides align to TRBD2. The germline V gene has CDR1 LNHDA and CDR2 SQIVND (reference sequence). The CDR3 loop spans 16 amino acids. The trim removed 7 bases at V and 0 bases at J, leaving 8 bases unmatched. For the CDR3, the DNA is TGTGCCAGTATTATCGGCGGGGGGGCCAGCACAGATACGCAGTATTTT. It yields the protein CASIIGGGASTDTQYF.

The chain combines TRBV4-1 with TRBJ2-5; 14 bases match TRBD2. V shed 0 bases, J shed 5 bases, and the junction held 2 bases outside the gene matches. Germline V gene lookup returns CDR1 MGHRA and CDR2 YSYEKL. This CDR3 contains 16 residues. The CDR3 sequence is CASSQEGTSGGETQYF. CDR3 coding DNA: TGCGCCAGCAGCCAAGAAGGGACTAGCGGGGGTGAGACCCAGTACTTC.

This clone was seen more than once but under ten times. The V gene is TRBV5-6, the J gene TRBJ2-5; TRBD2 matches at 12 bases. V lost 4 bases to trimming and J lost 2 bases; unmatched junction nucleotides: 9. The germline V gene has CDR1 SGHDT and CDR2 YYEEEE. This CDR3 has 17 residues. The CDR3 here is CASSPSGGAWGQETQYF. For the CDR3, the DNA is TGTGCCAGCAGCCCTAGCGGGGGGGCCTGGGGGCAAGAGACCCAGTACTTC.

The chain has TRBV2 and TRBJ2-2; weak D call: TRBD2 (6 bases). In germline, CDR1 is SNHLY, CDR2 FYNNEI. Trimming removed 4 bases from V and 5 bases from J, with 14 bases in between. CDR3 length equals 15 residues. The CDR3, as DNA: TGTGCCAGCAGTGTAGGAGGGGTCGCGACCGGGGAGCTGTTTTTT. This gives the protein CASSVGGVATGELFF. Variable domain in full (rest from reference TRBV2 and TRBJ2-2): EPEVTQTPSHQVTQMGQEVILRCVPISNHLYFYWYRQILGQKVEFLVSFYNNEISEKSEIFDDQFSVERPDGSNFTLKIRSTKLEDSAMYFCASSVGGVATGELFFGEGSRLTVL.

The chain links TRBV28 to TRBJ1-4; D remains ambiguous. The CDR3 is 15 residues long. V was shortened by 7 bases and J by 0 bases, with 12 bases between the two germline ends. Germline CDR1 is MDHEN and CDR2 is SYDVKM. The CDR3 loop is CASTPYGATNEKLFF. The CDR3 nucleotides read TGTGCCAGCACCCCATACGGGGCAACTAATGAAAAACTGTTTTTT. The variable domain in full, with the rest retrieved from reference TRBV28 and TRBJ1-4, is DVKVTQSSRYLVKRTGEKVFLECVQDMDHENMFWYRQDPGLGLRLIYFSYDVKMKEKGDIPEGYSVSREKKERFSLILESASTNQTSMYLCASTPYGATNEKLFFGSGTQLSVL.

This clone came up once. The chain joins TRBV7-6 to TRBJ2-1; 11 positions match TRBD2. The V segment lost 4 bases and the J segment 12 bases; nucleotides outside the gene matches: 14. The CDR3 has 16 residues. Germline lookup yields CDR1 SGHVS and CDR2 FNYEAQ. This CDR3 reads CASSSPGLAGLRGQFF. The DNA for the CDR3 is TGTGCCAGCAGCTCCCCCGGACTAGCGGGCTTAAGGGGGCAGTTCTTC.

The J gene is TRBJ2-2, the V gene TRBV6-1; 9 positions agree with TRBD1. This CDR3 has 19 amino acids. The germline V gene has CDR1 MNHNS and CDR2 SASEGT. Unmatched junction bases numbered 14, after V lost 3 bases and J lost 3 bases. CDR3 in amino acids: CASSENAGTGSRYTGELFF. The CDR3 nucleotides read TGTGCCAGCAGTGAGAACGCCGGGACAGGGAGCCGTTACACCGGGGAGCTGTTTTTT.

The chain employs TRBV30 and TRBJ1-1, with 7 bases fitting TRBD1. V lost 4 bases, J lost 4 bases, and 3 bases stayed unmatched. Germline V gives CDR1 GTSNPN, CDR2 SVGIG (reference sequence). The CDR3 totals 12 residues. This chain's CDR3 is CAWTGGGTEAFF. For the CDR3, the DNA is TGTGCCTGGACAGGGGGAGGCACTGAAGCTTTCTTT.

The chain employs TRBV9 and TRBJ2-3; possible D gene TRBD2, 8 bases. CDR1 is SGDLS, CDR2 YYNGEE, per germline. The CDR3 consists of 17 residues. V lost 4 bases to trimming and J lost 4 bases, with 22 bases between them. The CDR3 region is CASSQGGGTRFADTQYF. For the CDR3, the DNA is TGTGCCAGCAGCCAGGGGGGCGGGACTAGGTTCGCAGATACGCAGTATTTT.

V gene TRBV5-4 combines with J gene TRBJ1-2, with D unclear. Germline V gene lookup returns CDR1 SGHNT and CDR2 YYREEE (reference sequence). Trimming shortened V by 6 bases and J by 5 bases, and 17 bases separated the two germline ends. The CDR3 contains 14 residues. CDR3 loop: CASIREADGYGYTF. For the CDR3, the DNA is TGTGCCAGCATTCGGGAGGCAGATGGGTATGGCTACACCTTC.

This clone was detected only a few times. The V call is TRBV9, the J call TRBJ2-3, with D maybe TRBD2 (5 bases). V gave up 0 bases and J gave up 4 bases, with 15 bases separating them. This CDR3 is 16 amino acids long. Germline lookup yields CDR1 SGDLS and CDR2 YYNGEE. DNA of the CDR3: TGTGCCAGCAGCGTAGAAGTTACTAGTAATTCAGATACGCAGTATTTT. Amino acid sequence: CASSVEVTSNSDTQYF.

This clone appeared a few times. The J gene is TRBJ1-2, the V gene TRBV14; D is unresolved. Germline CDR1 and CDR2: SGHDN and FVKESK. Deletions cut 4 bases from V and 3 bases from J, with 12 bases between. The CDR3 runs to 14 residues. In DNA form, the CDR3 reads TGTGCCAGCAGCCCCTTGGGCAGCTACTATGGCTACACCTTC. Amino acids: CASSPLGSYYGYTF.

The sample holds one count of this clone. This chain joins TRBV19 and TRBJ2-7; 8 nucleotides line up with TRBD2. CDR1 is LNHDA, CDR2 SQIVND, per germline (reference sequence). This CDR3 contains 14 residues. V was clipped by 6 bases and J by 2 bases; unmatched bases: 6. CDR3 sequence reads: CASRTSGATYEQYF. The CDR3 coding sequence is TGTGCCAGTAGAACTAGCGGAGCTACCTACGAGCAGTACTTC.

This clone was found a few times. The chain employs TRBV11-2 and TRBJ2-5; TRBD1 agrees at 10 bases. The CDR3 runs to 15 residues. Germline CDR1 reads SGHAT; CDR2 reads FQNNGV. The junction had 10 bases not matched to a gene; V was cut back by 7 bases and J by 5 bases. The CDR3 nucleotides read TGTGCCAGCAACCGGGACAGGGGTGGTCGGGAGACCCAGTACTTC. Its translation: CASNRDRGGRETQYF.

With regard to this clone: This sample also contains other DNA sequences that code for the same CDR3. The rearrangement links TRBV11-3 to TRBJ1-2; unclear D gene. CDR3 length: 13 amino acids. The V and J ends lost 5 bases and 0 bases respectively, with 7 bases between them. CDR1 and CDR2 (germline): SGHNT, YENEEA. CDR3 nucleotide sequence: TGTGCCAGCAGCCCTAGATCTAACTATGGCTACACCTTC. Its translation is CASSPRSNYGYTF.

About this clone itself: This sample also contains other DNA sequences that code for the same CDR3. V and J are TRBV6-5 and TRBJ1-2, with 7 bases lining up with TRBD1. The CDR3 runs 13 residues. V was pared by 6 bases and J by 4 bases, with 5 bases of the junction left unmatched. The germline V gene encodes CDR1 MNHEY and CDR2 SVGAGI. Written as DNA, the CDR3 is TGTGCCAGCAGCCCCGACAGGGCCTATGGCTACACCTTC. This sequence encodes CASSPDRAYGYTF.

This chain connects TRBV29-1 to TRBJ2-7, with D tentatively TRBD2 (6 bases). The length of the CDR3 is 16 residues. In germline, CDR1 is SQVTM, CDR2 ANQGSEA. The ends were cut back, 1 base at V and 4 bases at J, with 20 bases in the middle. CDR3 region: CSVEVPPRGKGYEQYV. The CDR3 DNA reads TGCAGCGTTGAAGTACCTCCCCGCGGGAAAGGTTACGAGCAGTACGTC.

This rearrangement joins TRBV27 to TRBJ2-6; TRBD1 matches 9 bases. Germline values: CDR1 MNHEY, CDR2 SMNVEV (reference sequence). Losses at the gene ends were 6 bases for V and 2 bases for J; bases not matched to a gene: 17. This CDR3 is 20 amino acids long. The CDR3 protein is CASRGNDLDRGVPGANVLTF. As DNA, the CDR3 is TGTGCCAGCAGGGGGAACGACCTCGACAGGGGGGTTCCTGGGGCCAACGTCCTGACTTTC. The whole variable domain, remainder taken from reference TRBV27 and TRBJ2-6, is EAQVTQNPRYLITVTGKKLTVTCSQNMNHEYMSWYRQDPGLGLRQIYYSMNVEVTDKGDVPEGYKVSRKEKRNFPLILESPSPNQTSLYFCASRGNDLDRGVPGANVLTFGAGSRLTVL.